This is a list of T cell receptor beta chains from one sample in a study of shared clonotypes between healthy human individuals. Some clones are missing from TCRdb's copy, which holds only in-frame ones; the method was immunoSEQ multiplex PCR. The sample lists 2 million to 2.5 million clones, more than 80% occurring once. The material sequenced was naive CD4+ T cells from PBMCs. Source of these receptors: a young man in good health. Some clones in this sample may be carry-over from other donors' samples. The CDR3 runs from the conserved cysteine through the conserved F or W. D genes are given only for firm matches. For some rows the clone size is stated as once, few or many, or as a class when expanded; others skip it.

J gene	clone size	V gene	D gene	CDR3 protein	CDR3 DNA
TRBJ2-3	once	TRBV12-5	.	CASGSPPGLNTDTQYF	TGTGCTAGTGGGTCCCCCCCGGGACTCAACACAGATACGCAGTATTTT
TRBJ1-4	.	TRBV18	TRBD1	CASSPGQVGEKLFF	TGTGCCAGCTCACCCGGACAGGTCGGGGAAAAACTGTTTTTT
TRBJ2-7	.	TRBV6-1	TRBD1	CASSEARTGRGEQYF	TGTGCCAGCAGTGAAGCCCGGACAGGCCGCGGGGAGCAGTACTTC
TRBJ2-7	.	TRBV11-1	TRBD2	CASSPGSGGKQYF	TGTGCCAGCAGCCCCGGAAGCGGGGGCAAGCAGTACTTC
TRBJ2-7	once	TRBV12-5	.	CASTANTPYEQYF	TGTGCTAGTACGGCTAACACACCTTACGAGCAGTACTTC
TRBJ1-2	.	TRBV6-5	.	CASSPAGGNYGYTF	TGTGCCAGCAGTCCAGCGGGGGGCAACTATGGCTACACCTTC
TRBJ2-1	.	TRBV7-9	TRBD1	CAISLGDRVDEQFF	TGTGCCATCTCCCTAGGGGACAGGGTGGATGAGCAGTTCTTC
TRBJ2-7	.	TRBV15	.	CATSRDRGLYEQYF	TGTGCCACCAGCAGAGATCGAGGGCTGTACGAGCAGTACTTC
TRBJ2-3	.	TRBV6-1	TRBD2	CASSDGLAGWDTQYF	TGTGCCAGCAGTGATGGTTTAGCGGGATGGGATACGCAGTATTTT
TRBJ2-1	.	TRBV30	TRBD1	CAWGDRDNEQFF	TGTGCCTGGGGGGACAGAGACAATGAGCAGTTCTTC
TRBJ1-4	.	TRBV2	TRBD1	CASSLDRDRGRGDEKLFF	TGTGCCAGCAGCCTCGACCGGGACAGGGGGCGCGGGGATGAAAAACTGTTTTTT
TRBJ2-3	.	TRBV9	TRBD2	CASSVVAGEVDTQYF	TGTGCCAGCAGCGTAGTAGCGGGAGAGGTAGATACGCAGTATTTT
TRBJ1-6	.	TRBV30	.	CAWSEPGPQRVTLHF	TGTGCCTGGAGTGAACCGGGACCTCAGAGGGTTACCCTCCACTTT
TRBJ2-5	.	TRBV7-6	.	CASSLGLTGKRETQYF	TGTGCCAGCAGCTTAGGACTTACAGGCAAACGGGAGACCCAGTACTTC
TRBJ1-1	.	TRBV30	.	CAWSLGSLTEAFF	TGTGCCTGGAGTCTTGGGTCTCTCACTGAAGCTTTCTTT
TRBJ2-7	.	TRBV7-9	.	CASSSSDRYEQYF	TGTGCCAGCAGCTCTTCGGACCGCTACGAGCAGTACTTC
TRBJ1-1	.	TRBV2	.	CASRGSGSAEAFF	TGTGCCAGCAGGGGGTCAGGGTCCGCTGAAGCTTTCTTT
TRBJ2-5	.	TRBV6-5	.	CASSLGETQYF	TGTGCCAGCAGTTTGGGGGAGACCCAGTACTTC
TRBJ2-2	.	TRBV2	.	CASSGRTGELFF	TGTGCCAGCAGTGGACGTACCGGGGAGCTGTTTTTT
TRBJ2-2	.	TRBV7-2	.	CASSLVAQRGGELFF	TGTGCCAGCAGCTTAGTGGCTCAAAGGGGCGGGGAGCTGTTTTTT
TRBJ2-7	.	TRBV7-2	.	CASSFGLEGEWEQYF	TGTGCCAGCAGCTTCGGACTAGAGGGGGAGTGGGAGCAGTACTTC
TRBJ2-4	once	TRBV7-8	TRBD1	CASSPTTGTKNIQYF	TGTGCCAGCAGCCCGACGACAGGGACCAAAAACATTCAGTACTTC
TRBJ1-5	.	TRBV7-8	TRBD1	CASSLDRGYLNNQPQHF	TGTGCCAGCAGCTTAGACAGGGGTTACCTAAACAATCAGCCCCAGCATTTT
TRBJ2-7	.	TRBV6-5	.	CASSSTGTLQGRQYF	TGTGCCAGCAGTTCAACCGGGACTCTGCAGGGTCGCCAGTACTTC
TRBJ2-7	.	TRBV2	.	CASTLLRSYEQYF	TGTGCCAGCACCTTATTGAGATCCTACGAGCAGTACTTC
TRBJ1-5	.	TRBV11-3	.	CASSLGDTDSNQPQHF	TGTGCCAGCAGCTTAGGGGACACCGATAGCAATCAGCCCCAGCATTTT